The text below deals with one TCR beta chain. Its antigen is currently unknown. It was with 60 Vbeta and 13 Jbeta primers that the PCR ran. The method was immunoSEQ multiplex PCR; TCRdb's version includes in-frame clones alone and lacks a portion of them. The data contain about 110,000 clones, roughly 70% of them singletons. Trimming left V 3 bases short and J 4 bases short, with 16 bases between. This CDR3 spans 16 amino acids. The V gene's germline CDR1 is MNHEY and CDR2 SVGAGI. This record belongs to a study of cytomegalovirus exposure and HLA in healthy donors. General study findings and limits: The study flagged some 170 TCR beta chains as cytomegalovirus-associated.

The receptor comes from a man aged 35-49 years in good health and CMV-seropositive. This chain uses TRBV6-5 with TRBJ1-5; possible D gene TRBD1, 5 bases. Sequencing input: PBMCs. CDR3 protein: CASSYRQGGRNQPQHF. The CDR3 coding sequence is TGTGCCAGCAGTTATCGCCAGGGTGGGCGAAATCAGCCCCAGCATTTT.